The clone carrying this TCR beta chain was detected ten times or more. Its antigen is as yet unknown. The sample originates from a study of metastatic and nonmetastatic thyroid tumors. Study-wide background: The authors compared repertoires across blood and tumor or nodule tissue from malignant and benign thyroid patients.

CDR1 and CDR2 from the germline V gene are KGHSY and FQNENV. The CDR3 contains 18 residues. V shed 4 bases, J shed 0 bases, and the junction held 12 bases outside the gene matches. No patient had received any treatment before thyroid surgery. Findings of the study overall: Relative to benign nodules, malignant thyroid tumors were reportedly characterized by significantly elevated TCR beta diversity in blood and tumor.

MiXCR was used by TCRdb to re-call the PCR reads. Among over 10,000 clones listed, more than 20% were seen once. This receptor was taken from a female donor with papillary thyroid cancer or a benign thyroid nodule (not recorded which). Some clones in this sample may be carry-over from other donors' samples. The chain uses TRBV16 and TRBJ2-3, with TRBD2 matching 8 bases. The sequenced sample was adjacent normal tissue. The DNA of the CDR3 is TGTGCCAGCAGCCTCTTCGGAAGTAGCGGGACTAGCACAGATACGCAGTATTTT. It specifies CASSLFGSSGTSTDTQYF.